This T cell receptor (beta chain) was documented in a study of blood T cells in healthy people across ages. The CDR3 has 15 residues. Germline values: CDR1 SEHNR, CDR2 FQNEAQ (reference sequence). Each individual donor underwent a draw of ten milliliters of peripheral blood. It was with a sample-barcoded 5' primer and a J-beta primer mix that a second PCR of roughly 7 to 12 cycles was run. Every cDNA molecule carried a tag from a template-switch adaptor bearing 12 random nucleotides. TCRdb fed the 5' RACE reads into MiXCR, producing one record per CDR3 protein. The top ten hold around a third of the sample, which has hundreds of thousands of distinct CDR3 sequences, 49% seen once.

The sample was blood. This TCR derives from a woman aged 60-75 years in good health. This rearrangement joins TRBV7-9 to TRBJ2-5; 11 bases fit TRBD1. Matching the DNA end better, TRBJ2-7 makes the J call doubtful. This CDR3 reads CASSLAGQGGYEQYF. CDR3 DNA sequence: TGTGCCAGCAGCTTAGCGGGACAGGGGGGATACGAGCAGTACTTC.